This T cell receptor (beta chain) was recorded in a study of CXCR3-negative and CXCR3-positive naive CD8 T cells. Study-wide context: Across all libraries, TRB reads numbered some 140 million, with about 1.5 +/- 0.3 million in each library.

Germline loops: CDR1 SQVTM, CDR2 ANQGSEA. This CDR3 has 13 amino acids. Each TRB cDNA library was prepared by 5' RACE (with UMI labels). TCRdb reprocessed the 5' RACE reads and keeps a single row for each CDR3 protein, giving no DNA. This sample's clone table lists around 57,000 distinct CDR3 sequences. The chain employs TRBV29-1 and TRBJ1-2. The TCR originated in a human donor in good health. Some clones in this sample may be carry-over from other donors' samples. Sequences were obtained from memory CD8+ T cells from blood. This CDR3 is CSVEDIANYGYTF.